This T cell receptor beta chain was identified during a study of post-analysis software for immune sequencing data (dated by TCRdb to the mid-2010s). About the study as a whole: Recorded disease courses included relapsing-remitting, secondary progressive and progressive-relapsing multiple sclerosis, with some patients lacking subtype annotation. The patient repertoires were compared against around eleven previously published healthy control repertoires obtained from donors aged about 6 to 28 years. A subset of samples was prepared in parallel using single-end sample barcoding, then pooled and co-amplified after Illumina adapter ligation.

TCR beta repertoires were profiled from peripheral blood of more than ten young patients with multiple sclerosis to demonstrate the VDJtools post-analysis software. The multiple sclerosis patients were children and adolescents between roughly 6 and 17 years of age. Overall study results and their limits: The control group was slightly older than the multiple sclerosis patient group. Multiple sclerosis patients had significantly lower normalized Chao1 diversity than controls, a result that suggests substantial peripheral T-cell clonal expansion. Strong co-clustering of samples prepared in the same batch was shown by direct clustering with F measure, prompting a batch-effect correction. Patients showed significantly higher frequencies than controls for a few TRBV segments, among them TRBV5-6, TRBV5-1 and TRBV20-1.

A remark on this clonotype: What antigen it recognizes has not been identified. Base qualities are not recorded, but no much larger clone differs from it by a single base.

The library was produced with PCR. Sequencing took place on an Illumina HiSeq 2500. To reduce PCR and sequencing biases, unique molecular identifiers were built into the TCR beta cDNA libraries. Per 1 to 10 million input T cells, approximately 500,000 cDNA molecules were obtained, such that each molecule approximated one T cell. The patient libraries were prepared and sequenced with the same protocol used for the earlier healthy control dataset. Samples belonging to the same batch were prepared together, multiplexed and sequenced on a shared HiSeq lane. The published analysis was carried out like this. MIGEC handled the raw barcoded reads, throwing out single-read molecular identifier groups before consensus assembly and CDR3 extraction. Clonotype tables were post-analysed with VDJtools, normalizing diversity by down-sampling all datasets to the smallest sample size. To correct batch-related cross-sample contamination, repertoire overlap clustering matched CDR3 amino acid sequences but not nucleotide sequences. TCRdb redid the processing of the public reads, applying fastp at Q25 and MiXCR, and retained in-frame beta chains. Entries are consolidated by CDR3 protein sequence, retaining the most common genes and DNA. The V and J calls follow TCRdb's processing rather than the paper's. This sample holds 250,000 to 300,000 distinct CDR3 sequences; just over 35% were observed only once. 4% to 6% of the sample goes to the ten largest clones.

The junction carries 13 bases between V and J, which are trimmed by 1 base and 9 bases respectively. The CDR3 goes from the cysteine to the phenylalanine over 14 residues. The kept DNA is CDR3 alone, 42 bases in frame from the first base. The germline V gene sets CDR1 to MDHEN and CDR2 to SYDVKM. The chain links TRBV28 with TRBJ1-5; no confident D gene assignment can be made. This clonotype was sampled from a girl between 5 and 17 years old with multiple sclerosis. Sequenced sample: blood. CDR3 reads: CASSLSQRLGPQHF. The nucleotide sequence reads TGTGCCAGCAGTTTATCACAGAGGCTCGGGCCCCAGCATTTT.